One sample yielded the 27 T cell receptor beta chains listed below, sequenced in a study of beta chain features in type 1 diabetes. As every portion of the isolated RNA was reverse transcribed, the sequencing read expressed TCRB transcripts. Assay used: immunoSEQ multiplex PCR; TCRdb lists only in-frame clones, some missing. This sample has under 900,000 clones; roughly 16% occur once, and the top ten carry 0.023%. The sequencing input was naive CD4+ T cells from blood. These TCRs come from a woman aged 18-30 years in good health.

The rearrangement uses TRBV4-3 and TRBJ2-3; tentatively, D is TRBD2 (6 bases). Germline CDR1 is LGHNA and CDR2 is YSLEER. The CDR3 loop spans 17 amino acids. V lost 0 bases and J lost 1, with 14 bases in between. In DNA, the CDR3 is TGCGCCAGCAGCCAAGAGGGGGTAGCGGCTGGCACAGATACGCAGTATTTT. Its translation: CASSQEGVAAGTDTQYF.

This clone was detected only a few times. V usage is TRBV6-6 and J usage is TRBJ1-2; TRBD1 matches 7 bases. Germline V CDR1 and CDR2: MNHNY, SVGAGI (reference sequence). The trim removed 7 bases at V and 3 bases at J, leaving 2 bases unmatched. The CDR3 totals 12 residues. CDR3 nucleotide sequence: TGTGCCAGCACTACAGGGGACTATGGCTACACCTTC. This gives the protein CASTTGDYGYTF.

This clone showed up just a few times. The genes are TRBV5-8 and TRBJ2-3; 9 positions match TRBD2. Trimming took 3 bases from V and 4 from J; bases not matched to a gene: 3. This CDR3 is 14 amino acids long. The germline CDR1 and CDR2 sequences are SGHTS and YDEGEE. The CDR3 DNA sequence: TGTGCCAGCAGCTCTAGCGGGGCGGCAGATACGCAGTATTTT. Protein sequence: CASSSSGAADTQYF.

The gene calls are TRBV7-9 and TRBJ2-2; D may be TRBD2 (5 bases). V lost 2 bases, J lost 2 bases, and 12 bases lay in between. Per germline, CDR1 SEHNR and CDR2 FQNEAQ (reference sequence). The CDR3 runs to 16 residues. CDR3 loop: CASSLTQRLNTGELFF. DNA of the CDR3: TGTGCCAGCAGCTTAACCCAGCGGCTTAACACCGGGGAGCTGTTTTTT. Full variable domain (remainder filled in from reference TRBV7-9 and TRBJ2-2): DTGVSQNPRHKITKRGQNVTFRCDPISEHNRLYWYRQTLGQGPEFLTYFQNEAQLEKSRLLSDRFSAERPKGSFSTLEIQRTEQGDSAMYLCASSLTQRLNTGELFFGEGSRLTVL.

This clone was detected a few times. The chain employs TRBV11-2 and TRBJ2-7; D gene unclear. Trimming took 5 bases from V and 4 from J, leaving 15 bases between them. The CDR3 extends over 14 amino acids. Germline CDR1 SGHAT, CDR2 FQNNGV. CDR3 loop: CASSLFRPVYEQYF. DNA for the CDR3: TGTGCCAGCAGCCTGTTCCGACCCGTTTACGAGCAGTACTTC.

This clone was counted a few times. Germline and junction disagree at one end, which may indicate a read error. V gene TRBV14 combines with J gene TRBJ2-7; tentative D call: TRBD2 (6 bases). Germline CDR1 reads SGHDN; CDR2 reads FVKESK. The CDR3 sequence is 11 residues long. The CDR3 DNA reads as TGTGCCAGCAGCCAAGACCGGGACCTAGCGTTC. It specifies CASSQDRDLAF. Combining the CDR3 with reference TRBV14 and TRBJ2-7 gives the whole variable domain EAGVTQFPSHSVIEKGQTVTLRCDPISGHDNLYWYRRVMGKEIKFLLHFVKESKQDESGMPNNRFLAERTGGTYSTLKVQPAELEDSGVYFCASSQDRDLAFGPGTRLTVT.

This clone came up a few times. Different DNA sequences within this sample yield the same CDR3. The chain uses TRBV6-6 and TRBJ2-5; D unclear. Germline V lookup: CDR1 MNHNY, CDR2 SVGAGI (reference sequence). There are 13 residues in the CDR3. V lost 2 bases and J 2 bases, leaving 6 bases between the germline ends. The CDR3 is CASSYGQQETQYF. The CDR3 DNA follows: TGTGCCAGCAGTTACGGCCAACAAGAGACCCAGTACTTC.

In its sample, this clone was seen a few times. The chain employs TRBV7-6 and TRBJ2-5; D remains ambiguous. V was cut by 5 bases and J by 3 bases, with 10 bases left in between. The CDR3 extends over 13 amino acids. Per germline, CDR1 SGHVS and CDR2 FNYEAQ. Here the CDR3 reads CASSPGPEETQYF. CDR3 sequence (DNA): TGTGCCAGCAGCCCCGGACCCGAAGAGACCCAGTACTTC. Full variable domain (remainder filled in from reference TRBV7-6 and TRBJ2-5): GAGVSQSPRYKVTKRGQDVALRCDPISGHVSLYWYRQALGQGPEFLTYFNYEAQQDKSGLPNDRFSAERPEGSISTLTIQRTEQRDSAMYRCASSPGPEETQYFGPGTRLLVL.

The V gene is TRBV6-6, the J gene TRBJ1-2; D gene uncertain. This CDR3 is 12 amino acids long. CDR1 MNHNY and CDR2 SVGAGI come from the germline V gene (reference sequence). The V and J ends lost 7 bases and 2 bases respectively, with 8 bases between them. The CDR3 spells CASKQPNYGYTF. In DNA form, the CDR3 reads TGTGCCAGCAAACAACCCAACTATGGCTACACCTTC.

This clone was detected only a few times. This rearrangement joins TRBV19 to TRBJ2-7; D uncertain. Looked up from germline, CDR1 is LNHDA and CDR2 is SQIVND (reference sequence). The V end was cut by 4 bases, the J end by 1 base, with 5 bases between. The CDR3 is made up of 12 amino acids. CDR3 nucleotide sequence: TGTGCCAGTAGTACCCCTTCCTACGAGCAGTACTTC. Its protein is CASSTPSYEQYF.

This clone was observed a handful of times. V usage is TRBV6-1 and J usage is TRBJ1-2, with D uncertain. Germline CDR1 reads MNHNS; CDR2 reads SASEGT. CDR3 length: 13 amino acids. V was cut by 6 bases and J by 2 bases, with 10 bases left in between. CDR3: CASSETTNYGYTF. The CDR3 DNA reads TGTGCCAGCAGCGAAACAACAAACTATGGCTACACCTTC.

This clone has just a few counts. The V and J genes are TRBV7-2 and TRBJ2-3; TRBD2 aligns across 9 bases. The germline V gene has CDR1 SGHTA and CDR2 FQGNSA. The trim removed 1 base at V and 8 bases at J, leaving 13 bases unmatched. The CDR3 loop spans 17 amino acids. The CDR3 loop reads CASSLGGLAGGSGTQYF. The CDR3 nucleotides read TGTGCCAGCAGCTTAGGAGGCCTTGCGGGAGGGTCGGGTACGCAGTATTTT.

V and J are TRBV6-6 and TRBJ2-5; D unresolved. This CDR3 contains 14 residues. Germline CDR1 MNHNY, CDR2 SVGAGI (reference sequence). Trimming removed 2 bases from V and 6 bases from J, with 13 bases in between. CDR3: CASSYGSSPKTQYF. DNA for the CDR3: TGTGCCAGCAGTTACGGATCCAGTCCGAAGACCCAGTACTTC.

J is TRBJ2-1 and V is TRBV5-4, with 11 bases identical to TRBD2. Germline V gene sequence: CDR1 SGHNT, CDR2 YYREEE (reference sequence). After removal of 5 bases from V and 10 bases from J, the junction contained 17 bases not matched to a gene. The CDR3 sequence is 17 residues long. CDR3 region: CASSLSPTSGSRGEQFF. CDR3 coding DNA: TGTGCCAGCAGTCTCTCCCCAACTAGCGGGAGTAGAGGAGAGCAGTTCTTC.

This clone was found once. The gene calls are TRBV19 and TRBJ2-5, with D perhaps TRBD1 or TRBD2 (5 bases each). The germline gives CDR1 LNHDA, CDR2 SQIVND (reference sequence). The length of the CDR3 is 14 residues. V lost 7 bases, J lost 4 bases, and 16 bases lay in between. The CDR3 region is CASTPGFGTETQYF. The CDR3 coding sequence is TGTGCCAGTACTCCCGGGTTTGGGACAGAGACCCAGTACTTC.

The V and J genes are TRBV18 and TRBJ1-1, with TRBD1 matching over 7 bases. The CDR3 is 16 residues long. Germline CDR1 and CDR2: KGHSH and LQKENI. V trimming: 0 bases; J trimming: 4 bases; junction bases outside the gene matches: 8. The CDR3 region is CASSPPGTVRGTEAFF. The CDR3 DNA follows: TGTGCCAGCTCACCACCGGGGACAGTGAGAGGCACTGAAGCTTTCTTT.

The chain employs TRBV10-2 and TRBJ2-3; 7 bases are shared with TRBD2. CDR1 is WSHSY, CDR2 SAAADI, per germline. V shed 3 bases, J shed 1 base, and the junction held 7 bases outside the gene matches. The CDR3 spans 16 residues. CDR3 sequence reads: CASSDLTSPGTDTQYF. CDR3 DNA: TGCGCCAGCAGTGACCTGACTAGCCCCGGCACAGATACGCAGTATTTT.

This clone has only a few counts. The rearrangement links TRBV5-6 to TRBJ2-7; 8 nucleotides line up with TRBD2. V lost 4 bases to trimming and J lost 0 bases; unmatched junction nucleotides: 6. The germline gives CDR1 SGHDT, CDR2 YYEEEE. The CDR3 loop spans 15 amino acids. In nucleotides, the CDR3 is TGTGCCAGCAGCCGACTAGCGATTAGCTCCTACGAGCAGTACTTC. This encodes CASSRLAISSYEQYF.

This clone was observed a handful of times. The rearrangement joins TRBV2 to TRBJ2-7, with D possibly TRBD2 on 5 matching bases. The CDR3 length is 12 residues. Trimming took off 4 bases at V and 9 bases at J, with 13 bases between the two ends. Per the germline V gene, CDR1 is SNHLY and CDR2 is FYNNEI. The CDR3 coding sequence is TGTGCCAGCAGTGTAGGCGTACGGGGGCAGTACTTC. Protein: CASSVGVRGQYF.

This clone came up a few times. The chain couples TRBV4-3 to TRBJ2-2, with D possibly matching TRBD1 (5 bases). V lost 2 bases and J 1 base, leaving 11 bases between the germline ends. The CDR3 runs to 16 residues. Germline V gene lookup returns CDR1 LGHNA and CDR2 YSLEER. The CDR3 is CASSQFQGMNTGELFF. CDR3 DNA sequence: TGCGCCAGCAGCCAATTTCAGGGCATGAACACCGGGGAGCTGTTTTTT.

This clone came up a few times. The J gene is TRBJ2-2, the V gene TRBV5-5, with D unresolved. The V end was cut by 0 bases, the J end by 1 base, with 10 bases between. Germline assignment: CDR1 SGHKS and CDR2 YYEKEE (reference sequence). The CDR3 extends over 16 amino acids. The CDR3 DNA follows: TGTGCCAGCAGCTTGGTTTCTGTGGAGAACACCGGGGAGCTGTTTTTT. Translation gives CASSLVSVENTGELFF.

This clone has more than one count but fewer than ten. J is TRBJ2-7 and V is TRBV29-1; D is unresolved. The V gene lost 3 bases and the J gene lost 0 bases, with 6 bases spanning the gap. There are 12 residues in the CDR3. Looked up from germline, CDR1 is SQVTM and CDR2 is ANQGSEA. CDR3 protein: CSVEAPSYEQYF. CDR3 nucleotides: TGCAGCGTTGAGGCTCCCTCCTACGAGCAGTACTTC.

The V gene is TRBV4-3, the J gene TRBJ2-2; 12 bases fit TRBD2. Germline V lookup: CDR1 LGHNA, CDR2 YSLEER. V lost 4 bases and J lost 5; bases outside the gene matches: 8. The CDR3 covers 17 residues. CDR3 in amino acids: CASSPRETSGSTGELFF. The CDR3 DNA sequence: TGCGCCAGCAGCCCAAGGGAGACTAGCGGGAGTACCGGGGAGCTGTTTTTT.

The chain carries TRBV18 and TRBJ2-7, with 9 nucleotides matching TRBD2. The germline V gene has CDR1 KGHSH and CDR2 LQKENI. The CDR3 totals 15 residues. The V gene end was trimmed by 3 bases and the J gene end by 5 bases; junction bases not matched to a gene: 8. The CDR3 DNA is TGTGCCAGCTCACCTCAAGATGGGACTAGCCACGAGCAGTACTTC. This gives the protein CASSPQDGTSHEQYF.

This clone was picked up a small number of times. CDR3 sequence reads: CASSFVSEQFF. DNA of the CDR3: TGTGCCAGCAGCTTTGTGAGTGAGCAGTTCTTC. The chain recombines TRBV5-6 with TRBJ2-1; D is undetermined. V lost 2 bases and J lost 9, with 6 bases in between. The V gene's germline CDR1 is SGHDT and CDR2 YYEEEE. This CDR3 region has 11 residues.

In this sample, this clone turned up a few times. J is TRBJ2-7 and V is TRBV13; 10 bases are shared with TRBD2. Trimming took 5 bases from V and 3 from J; bases not matched to a gene: 10. This CDR3 contains 16 residues. Germline loops: CDR1 PRHDT, CDR2 FYEKMQ (reference sequence). For the CDR3, the DNA is TGTGCCAGCAGCCGATCTAGCGGGAGCGGTTACTACGAGCAGTACTTC. This sequence encodes CASSRSSGSGYYEQYF.

The chain combines TRBV25-1 with TRBJ2-7, with D possibly TRBD2 on 5 matching bases. CDR3 length equals 16 residues. Trimming left V 6 bases short and J 3 bases short, with 21 bases between. Germline V gene lookup returns CDR1 MGHDK and CDR2 SYGVNS. CDR3 protein: CASSASRVLIFYEQYF. The CDR3 DNA is TGTGCCAGCAGCGCTTCGAGGGTGTTGATATTCTACGAGCAGTACTTC.